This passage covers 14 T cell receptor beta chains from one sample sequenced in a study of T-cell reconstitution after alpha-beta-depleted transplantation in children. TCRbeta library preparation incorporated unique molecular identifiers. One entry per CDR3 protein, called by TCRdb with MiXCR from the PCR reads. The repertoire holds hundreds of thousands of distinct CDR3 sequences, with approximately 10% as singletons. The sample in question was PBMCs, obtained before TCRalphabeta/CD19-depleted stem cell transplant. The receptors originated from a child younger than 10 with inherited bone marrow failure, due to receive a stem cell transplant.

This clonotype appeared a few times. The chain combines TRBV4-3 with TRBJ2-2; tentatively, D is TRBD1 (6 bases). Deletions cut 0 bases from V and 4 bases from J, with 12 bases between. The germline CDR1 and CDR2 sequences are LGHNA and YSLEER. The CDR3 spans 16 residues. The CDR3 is CASSQERQVTTGELFF. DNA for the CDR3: TGCGCCAGCAGCCAAGAAAGACAGGTTACCACCGGGGAGCTGTTTTTT.

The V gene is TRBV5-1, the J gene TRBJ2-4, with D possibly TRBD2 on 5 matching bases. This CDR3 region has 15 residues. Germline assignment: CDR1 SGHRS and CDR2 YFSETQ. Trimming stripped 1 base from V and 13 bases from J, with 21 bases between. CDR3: CASSLTSSSYNEQYF. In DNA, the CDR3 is TGCGCCAGCAGCTTGACGTCTAGCTCCTACAATGAGCAGTACTTC.

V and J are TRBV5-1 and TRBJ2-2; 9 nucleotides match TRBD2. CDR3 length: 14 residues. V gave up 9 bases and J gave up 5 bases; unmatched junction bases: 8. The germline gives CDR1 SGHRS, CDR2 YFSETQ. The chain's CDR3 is CATEAGGGTGELFF. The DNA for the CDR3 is TGCGCCACCGAAGCGGGAGGAGGAACCGGGGAGCTGTTTTTT.

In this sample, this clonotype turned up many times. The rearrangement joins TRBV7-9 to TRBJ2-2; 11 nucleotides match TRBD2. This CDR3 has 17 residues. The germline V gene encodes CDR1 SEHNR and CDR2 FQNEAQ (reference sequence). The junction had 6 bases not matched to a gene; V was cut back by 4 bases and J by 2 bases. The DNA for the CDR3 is TGTGCCAGCAGCTCAGGGACTAGCGGATCTAACACCGGGGAGCTGTTTTTT. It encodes CASSSGTSGSNTGELFF.

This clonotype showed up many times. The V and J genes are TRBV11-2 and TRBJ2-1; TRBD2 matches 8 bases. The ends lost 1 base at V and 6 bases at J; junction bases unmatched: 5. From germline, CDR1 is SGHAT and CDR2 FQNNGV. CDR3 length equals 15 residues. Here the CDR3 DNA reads TGTGCCAGCAGCTTAGGCGGGGGGCCCCTCAATGAGCAGTTCTTC. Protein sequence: CASSLGGGPLNEQFF.

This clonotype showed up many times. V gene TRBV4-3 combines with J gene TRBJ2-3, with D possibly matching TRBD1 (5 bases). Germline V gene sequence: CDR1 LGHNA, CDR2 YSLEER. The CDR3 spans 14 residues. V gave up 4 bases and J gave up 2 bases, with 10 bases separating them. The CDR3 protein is CASSRDSSTDTQYF. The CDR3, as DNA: TGCGCCAGCAGCCGCGACAGTTCCACAGATACGCAGTATTTT.

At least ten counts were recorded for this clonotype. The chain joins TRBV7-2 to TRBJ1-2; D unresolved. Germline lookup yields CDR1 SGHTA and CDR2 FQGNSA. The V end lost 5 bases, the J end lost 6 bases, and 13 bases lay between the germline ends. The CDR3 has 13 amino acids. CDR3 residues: CASSGDGINGYTF. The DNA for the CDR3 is TGTGCCAGCAGCGGCGACGGTATTAATGGCTACACCTTC.

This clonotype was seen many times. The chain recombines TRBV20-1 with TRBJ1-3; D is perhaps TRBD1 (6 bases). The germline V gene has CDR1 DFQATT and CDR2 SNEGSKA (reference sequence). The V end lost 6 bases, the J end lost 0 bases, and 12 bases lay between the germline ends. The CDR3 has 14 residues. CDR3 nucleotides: TGCAGTGCCCTGACAGGAAGCTCTGGAAACACCATATATTTT. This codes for CSALTGSSGNTIYF.

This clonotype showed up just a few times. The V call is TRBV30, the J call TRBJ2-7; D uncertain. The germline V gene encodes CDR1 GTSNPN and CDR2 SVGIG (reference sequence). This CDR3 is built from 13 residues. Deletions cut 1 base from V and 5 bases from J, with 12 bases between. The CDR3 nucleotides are TGTGCCTGGAGTGAGGATAACCTGCACGAGCAGTACTTC. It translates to CAWSEDNLHEQYF.

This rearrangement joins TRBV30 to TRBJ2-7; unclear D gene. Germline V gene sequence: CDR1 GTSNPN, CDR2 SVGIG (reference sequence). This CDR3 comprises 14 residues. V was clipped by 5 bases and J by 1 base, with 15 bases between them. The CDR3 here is CAWGPDSSSYEQYF. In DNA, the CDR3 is TGTGCCTGGGGCCCAGACTCCTCTTCCTACGAGCAGTACTTC.

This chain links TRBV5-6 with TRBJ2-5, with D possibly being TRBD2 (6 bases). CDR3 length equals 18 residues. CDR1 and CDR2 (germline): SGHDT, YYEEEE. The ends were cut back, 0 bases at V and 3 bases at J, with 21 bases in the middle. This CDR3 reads CASSLAQLAGWAKETQYF. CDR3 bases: TGTGCCAGCAGCTTGGCCCAACTAGCCGGTTGGGCAAAAGAGACCCAGTACTTC.

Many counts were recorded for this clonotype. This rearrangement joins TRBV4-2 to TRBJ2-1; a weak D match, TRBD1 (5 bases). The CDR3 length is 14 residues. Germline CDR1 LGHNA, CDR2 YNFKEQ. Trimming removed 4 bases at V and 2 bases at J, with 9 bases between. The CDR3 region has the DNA TGTGCCAGCAGCCTAGGGGCTACCTACAATGAGCAGTTCTTC. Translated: CASSLGATYNEQFF.

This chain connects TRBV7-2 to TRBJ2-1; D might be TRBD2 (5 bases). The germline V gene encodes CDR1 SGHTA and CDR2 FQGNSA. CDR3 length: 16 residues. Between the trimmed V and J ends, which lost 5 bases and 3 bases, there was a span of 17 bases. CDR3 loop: CASSHIERAFYNEQFF. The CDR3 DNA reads TGTGCCAGCAGCCATATAGAGAGGGCCTTCTACAATGAGCAGTTCTTC.

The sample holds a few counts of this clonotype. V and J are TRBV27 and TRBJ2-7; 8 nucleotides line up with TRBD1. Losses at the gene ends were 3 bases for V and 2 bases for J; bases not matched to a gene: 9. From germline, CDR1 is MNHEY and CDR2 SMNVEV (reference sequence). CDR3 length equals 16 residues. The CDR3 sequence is CASSFLLGTGAYEQYF. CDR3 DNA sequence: TGTGCCAGCAGTTTCCTGCTAGGGACAGGAGCCTACGAGCAGTACTTC.